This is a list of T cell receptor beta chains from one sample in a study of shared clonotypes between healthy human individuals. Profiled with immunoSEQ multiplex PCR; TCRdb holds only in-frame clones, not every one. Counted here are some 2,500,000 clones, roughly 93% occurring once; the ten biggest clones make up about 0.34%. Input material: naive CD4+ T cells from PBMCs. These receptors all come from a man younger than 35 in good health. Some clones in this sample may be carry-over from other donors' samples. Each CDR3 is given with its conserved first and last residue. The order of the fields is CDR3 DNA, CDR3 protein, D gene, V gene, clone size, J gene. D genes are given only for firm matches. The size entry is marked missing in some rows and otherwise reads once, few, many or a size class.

TGTGCCAGCAGCCCATCGAAGGGAACGAACTATGGCTACACCTTC | CASSPSKGTNYGYTF | NA | TRBV4-2 | NA | TRBJ1-2
TGTGCCAGCAGCCCGGACAGAAGCACAGATACGCAGTATTTT | CASSPDRSTDTQYF | NA | TRBV7-2 | NA | TRBJ2-3
TGTGCCAGCAATAAGGGCGAGCATAGCAATCAGCCCCAGCATTTT | CASNKGEHSNQPQHF | NA | TRBV2 | NA | TRBJ1-5
TGTGCCAGCAGCTTAGCCGGTAGAACAGGGAGGGCGCAGTATTTT | CASSLAGRTGRAQYF | NA | TRBV7-9 | NA | TRBJ2-3
TGTGCCAGCGGTTACGTTCAGCCCCAGCATTTT | CASGYVQPQHF | NA | TRBV6-1 | once | TRBJ1-5
TGTGCCAGCATCCCGGTAGCCGGACTAATCTACTTC | CASIPVAGLIYF | NA | TRBV28 | NA | TRBJ2-7
TGTGCCAGCAGTTACATATGGCGGTTGGGCACTGAAGCTTTCTTT | CASSYIWRLGTEAFF | NA | TRBV6-5 | NA | TRBJ1-1
TGTGCCAGCAGTTCCCAGGCGGACAGCCGGTTCGGAAAACTGTTTTTT | CASSSQADSRFGKLFF | NA | TRBV28 | NA | TRBJ1-4
TGCGCCAGCAGCCCAGGGGGTTTGGGGTACTATGGCTACACCTTC | CASSPGGLGYYGYTF | TRBD1 | TRBV4-1 | NA | TRBJ1-2
TGTGCCAGCAGTTTCCGGTCCGATGACAGGGTGAACACTGAAGCTTTCTTT | CASSFRSDDRVNTEAFF | TRBD1 | TRBV27 | once | TRBJ1-1
TGTGCCGCCCAGGAGGGGGACACTGAAGCTTTCTTT | CAAQEGDTEAFF | NA | TRBV6-5 | NA | TRBJ1-1
TGTGCCAGCAGCTTGCTAGGGGAGGGCGAGCAGTACTTC | CASSLLGEGEQYF | TRBD2 | TRBV5-6 | NA | TRBJ2-7
TGTGCCAGCAGACTTCTCAGGGTTCGGGACACTGAAGCTTTCTTT | CASRLLRVRDTEAFF | NA | TRBV28 | once | TRBJ1-1